The 3 T cell receptor beta chains below were found in one sample sequenced in a study of PD-1 blockade in classical Hodgkin lymphoma. Each patient relapsed following autologous stem cell transplantation, and prior brentuximab vedotin exposure differed. Sequenced by immunoSEQ multiplex PCR; TCRdb stores in-frame clones only, minus some. The sample has 90,000 to 130,000 clones, about 88% seen once; the top ten hold just under 20%. The sample here was peripheral blood mononuclear cells (PBMCs), taken before the second cycle of nivolumab. These TCRs come from a human donor with classical Hodgkin lymphoma.

The chain recombines TRBV7-6 with TRBJ2-5; tentative D call: TRBD1 (5 bases). This CDR3 has 13 amino acids. CDR1 SGHVS and CDR2 FNYEAQ come from the germline V gene. Trimming removed 0 bases from V and 4 bases from J, with 6 bases in between. The DNA for the CDR3 is TGTGCCAGCAGCTTAGCGGGGCCAGAGACCCAGTACTTC. This sequence encodes CASSLAGPETQYF.

The chain joins TRBV4-1 to TRBJ2-7; D is unresolved. Germline CDR1 reads MGHRA; CDR2 reads YSYEKL. CDR3 length equals 13 residues. V lost 0 bases, J lost 4 bases, and 7 bases lay in between. The CDR3 DNA reads as TGCGCCAGCAGCCAAGAGTTCAGGTACGAGCAGTACTTC. As protein: CASSQEFRYEQYF.

The V gene is TRBV9, the J gene TRBJ2-1; D might be TRBD1 (5 bases). CDR3 length: 14 amino acids. V lost 5 bases, J lost 1 base, and 10 bases lay in between. The germline V gene has CDR1 SGDLS and CDR2 YYNGEE. The CDR3: CASRAQGSYNEQFF. CDR3 in DNA: TGTGCCAGCAGGGCCCAGGGTTCCTACAATGAGCAGTTCTTC. The entire variable domain, with the rest obtained from reference TRBV9 and TRBJ2-1, is as follows: DSGVTQTPKHLITATGQRVTLRCSPRSGDLSVYWYQQSLDQGLQFLIQYYNGEERAKGNILERFSAQQFPDLHSELNLSSLELGDSALYFCASRAQGSYNEQFFGPGTRLTVL.